The text below deals with one TCR beta chain. Its antigen is still unknown. The entry originates in a study of graft-versus-host responses after intestinal transplantation. Looking at the study overall: As for transplant type, recipients had multivisceral, liver-intestinal, or isolated intestinal grafts. Recipients across the board were started on anti-thymocyte globulin induction, then kept on tacrolimus and steroids for two to three years.

Trimming left V 6 bases short and J 1 base short, with 9 bases between. Germline CDR1 and CDR2: SGHRS and YFSETQ. The CDR3 covers 13 residues. Data came from immunoSEQ multiplex PCR; TCRdb stores just in-frame clones and leaves some out. The sample has roughly 100,000 clones; 91% are singletons. Sequencing was performed on unstimulated CD4+ T cells sorted from spleen or lymph node cells, taken before transplant. The V and J genes are TRBV5-1 and TRBJ2-3, with no clear D. The TCR was taken from a human donor who was the organ donor for an intestinal transplant. CDR3 bases: TGCGCCAGCAAGACACCCGGCACAGATACGCAGTATTTT. Encoded protein: CASKTPGTDTQYF.